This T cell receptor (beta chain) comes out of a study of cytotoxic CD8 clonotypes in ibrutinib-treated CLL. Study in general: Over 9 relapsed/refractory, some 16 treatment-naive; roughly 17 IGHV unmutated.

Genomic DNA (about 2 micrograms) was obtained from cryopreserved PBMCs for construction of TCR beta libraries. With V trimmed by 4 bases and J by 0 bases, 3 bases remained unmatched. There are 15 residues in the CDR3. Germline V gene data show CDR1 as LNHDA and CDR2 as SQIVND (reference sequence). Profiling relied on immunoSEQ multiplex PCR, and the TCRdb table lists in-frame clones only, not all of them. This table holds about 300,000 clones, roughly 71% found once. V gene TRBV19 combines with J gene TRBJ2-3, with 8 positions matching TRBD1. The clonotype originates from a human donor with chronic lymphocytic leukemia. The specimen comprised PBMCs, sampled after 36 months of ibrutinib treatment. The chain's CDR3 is CASSNTGGSTDTQYF. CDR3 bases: TGTGCCAGTAGTAATACAGGGGGTAGCACAGATACGCAGTATTTT.